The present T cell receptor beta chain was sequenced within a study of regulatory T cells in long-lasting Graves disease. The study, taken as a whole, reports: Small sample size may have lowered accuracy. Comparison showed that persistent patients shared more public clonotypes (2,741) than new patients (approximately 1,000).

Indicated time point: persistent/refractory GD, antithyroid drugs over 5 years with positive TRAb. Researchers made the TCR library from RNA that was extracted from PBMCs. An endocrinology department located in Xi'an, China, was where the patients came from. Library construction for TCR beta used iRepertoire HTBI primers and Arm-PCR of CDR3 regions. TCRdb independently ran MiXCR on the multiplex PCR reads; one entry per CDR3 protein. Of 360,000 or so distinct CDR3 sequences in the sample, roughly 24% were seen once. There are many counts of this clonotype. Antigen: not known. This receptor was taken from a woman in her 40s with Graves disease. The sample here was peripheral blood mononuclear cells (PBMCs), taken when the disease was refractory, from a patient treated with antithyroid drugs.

The CDR3 here is CASSLGLAENTGELFF. The CDR3 coding sequence is TGTGCCAGCAGTTTGGGACTAGCGGAGAACACCGGGGAGCTGTTTTTT. This chain uses TRBV25-1 with TRBJ2-2; 11 nucleotides line up with TRBD2. Looked up from germline, CDR1 is MGHDK and CDR2 is SYGVNS. V dropped 5 bases and J dropped 1; count of bases not matched to a gene: 3. The CDR3 runs 16 residues.